The 8 T cell receptor beta chains in this list originate from one sample, sequenced in a study of T cell repertoires in cytomegalovirus infection. TCRdb reprocessed the reads via MiXCR and lists one record per CDR3 protein. The sample contains around 300,000 distinct CDR3 sequences, roughly 25% of which appear only once. These receptors' targets are unknown. The material was cultured PBMCs, obtained from culture after CMV antigen stimulation. The receptors stem from a human donor in good health (CMV status not recorded). Some clones in this sample may be carry-over from other donors' samples.

The chain recombines TRBV28 with TRBJ2-7; 9 positions match TRBD2. Germline CDR1 reads MDHEN; CDR2 reads SYDVKM. This CDR3 has 15 amino acids. After removal of 5 bases from V and 3 bases from J, the junction contained 8 bases not matched to a gene. CDR3 coding DNA: TGTGCCAGCAGTCAGCCCGCGGGGGGGGTCTACGAGCAGTACTTC. Protein product: CASSQPAGGVYEQYF.

This chain links TRBV20-1 with TRBJ2-3; D gene unclear. Germline V gives CDR1 DFQATT, CDR2 SNEGSKA (reference sequence). Trimming removed 6 bases from V and 6 bases from J, with 10 bases in between. CDR3 length: 11 amino acids. CDR3 protein: CSAGPLDTQYF. The CDR3 nucleotides read TGCAGTGCCGGGCCGCTTGATACGCAGTATTTT.

This clonotype has more than one count but fewer than ten. The rearrangement uses TRBV6-2 or TRBV6-3 and TRBJ2-3, with D possibly matching TRBD1 (5 bases). The CDR3 loop spans 12 amino acids. The germline gives CDR1 MNHEY, CDR2 SVGEGT. Trimming removed 5 bases from V and 8 bases from J, with 11 bases in between. This CDR3 is CASSPGHLTQYF. Here the CDR3 DNA reads TGTGCCAGCAGTCCCGGACATCTTACGCAGTATTTT.

As to this clonotype: The junction and the germline gene differ at one end; a read error may be behind it. This chain connects TRBV6-1 to TRBJ2-7, with D maybe TRBD2 (6 bases). The CDR3 covers 15 residues. From germline, CDR1 is MNHNS and CDR2 SASEGT. The CDR3: CAGSEENWGAYEQYF. CDR3 DNA sequence: TGTGCCGGCAGTGAAGAGAACTGGGGGGCCTACGAGCAGTACTTC.

The rearrangement joins TRBV3-1 to TRBJ2-1; D is perhaps TRBD1 or TRBD2 (6 bases each). Per germline, CDR1 LGHDT and CDR2 YNNKEL (reference sequence). The CDR3 covers 17 residues. With 1 base removed from V and 2 bases from J, the gap between germline ends came to 15 bases. The CDR3 protein is CASSQGFLGGTYNEQFF. CDR3 DNA sequence: TGTGCCAGCAGCCAAGGGTTTTTGGGGGGCACCTACAATGAGCAGTTCTTC.

The chain uses TRBV14 and TRBJ2-3; D is undetermined. Germline values: CDR1 SGHDN, CDR2 FVKESK. Trimming left V 0 bases short and J 2 bases short, with 15 bases between. CDR3 size: 17 residues. The CDR3 region has the DNA TGTGCCAGCAGCCAAGAATACCGCTCGAGAATCACAGATACGCAGTATTTT. The encoded protein is CASSQEYRSRITDTQYF.

V usage is TRBV29-1 and J usage is TRBJ1-1; 7 bases align to TRBD1. The length of the CDR3 is 14 residues. The junction had 7 bases not matched to a gene; V was cut back by 3 bases and J by 3 bases. CDR1 and CDR2 from the germline V gene are SQVTM and ANQGSEA. CDR3 sequence reads: CSVDHRGWDTEAFF. The CDR3 DNA follows: TGCAGCGTTGACCACAGGGGATGGGACACTGAAGCTTTCTTT.

There are a few counts of this clonotype. The CDR3 DNA is TGTGCCAGCAGTTTACTGGGCCCTGGGGCGCACTATGGCTACACCTTC. This encodes CASSLLGPGAHYGYTF. V is TRBV28 and J is TRBJ1-2; tentative D call: TRBD1 (5 bases). The germline gives CDR1 MDHEN, CDR2 SYDVKM. The CDR3 is 16 amino acids. Trimming pared 2 bases from V and 3 bases from J, leaving 16 bases between.